One and the same sample provided the 10 T cell receptor beta chains below, sequenced in a study of blood T cell repertoires in COVID-19 (dated by TCRdb to between 2020 and 2021). Library method: the immunoSEQ multiplex PCR assay. TCRdb's version of the immuneACCESS table is confined to in-frame rearrangements and falls short of the full clone set. An unresolved V gene accounts for under half of the shortfall where checked; the remainder is of unknown origin. The table for this sample lists 150,000 to 200,000 clones; more than 80% of them were counted only once. The ten largest clones take up more than 5% of the sample. The specimen sequenced was PBMCs or T cells enriched from blood (not recorded which). These TCRs come from a middle-aged man who had recovered from COVID-19.

V usage is TRBV9 and J usage is TRBJ2-2; 7 bases match TRBD1. Trimming removed 4 bases from V and 0 bases from J; junction bases left unmatched: 12. Germline lookup yields CDR1 SGDLS and CDR2 YYNGEE. This CDR3 has 18 amino acids. For the CDR3, the DNA is TGTGCCAGCAGCCCGAAGACGAACAGGGGCCCGAACACCGGGGAGCTGTTTTTT. Protein product: CASSPKTNRGPNTGELFF.

The J gene is TRBJ2-5, the V gene TRBV7-8; D gene unclear. The germline V and J ends were trimmed by 1 base and 5 bases, with 5 bases remaining between them. This CDR3 has 12 residues. CDR1 SGHVS and CDR2 FQNEAQ come from the germline V gene. The CDR3 protein is CASSLDEETQYF. CDR3 bases: TGTGCCAGCAGCTTAGATGAGGAGACCCAGTACTTC.

The genes are TRBV3-1 (or the pseudogene TRBV3-2) and TRBJ1-1, with 9 bases that match TRBD1. The V and J ends lost 1 base and 1 base, in that order; junction bases with no gene match: 1. Germline V gene sequence: CDR1 LGHDT, CDR2 YNNKEL (reference sequence). CDR3 length: 15 amino acids. The CDR3 here is CASSQGTGANTEAFF. Here the CDR3 DNA reads TGTGCCAGCAGCCAAGGGACAGGGGCGAACACTGAAGCTTTCTTT.

The J gene is TRBJ2-3, the V gene TRBV6-5; 12 nucleotides align to TRBD2. The germline V gene encodes CDR1 MNHEY and CDR2 SVGAGI. The CDR3 runs to 15 residues. V shed 5 bases, J shed 4 bases, and the junction held 4 bases outside the gene matches. CDR3 residues: CASSPSSGGADTQYF. The CDR3 DNA reads TGTGCCAGCAGTCCTTCTAGCGGGGGGGCAGATACGCAGTATTTT.

The rearrangement links TRBV5-4 to TRBJ2-2; weak D call: TRBD2 (5 bases). Germline V CDR1 and CDR2: SGHNT, YYREEE (reference sequence). Trimming pared 5 bases from V and 1 base from J, leaving 12 bases between. This CDR3 is built from 15 residues. The CDR3 nucleotides are TGTGCCAGCAGGGAAAGAGAGGGGAACACCGGGGAGCTGTTTTTT. The encoded protein is CASREREGNTGELFF.

Notes on this clone: The sample contains more than one DNA sequence encoding this CDR3. V and J are TRBV20-1 and TRBJ2-7; tentatively, D is TRBD1 (6 bases). The CDR3 consists of 12 residues. Per the germline V gene, CDR1 is DFQATT and CDR2 is SNEGSKA (reference sequence). V shed 3 bases and J shed 4 bases, with 10 bases lying between them. CDR3 coding DNA: TGCAGTGCTAGTTCTACAGGGTACGAGCAGTACTTC. Translation gives CSASSTGYEQYF.

The chain joins TRBV7-9 to TRBJ2-3; 12 nucleotides line up with TRBD1. The junction had 18 bases not matched to a gene; V was cut back by 7 bases and J by 4 bases. Germline CDR1 is SEHNR and CDR2 is FQNEAQ (reference sequence). This CDR3 comprises 19 residues. The CDR3 sequence: CASNVRDRGRGSSADTQYF. CDR3 DNA: TGTGCCAGCAACGTAAGGGACAGGGGGCGGGGGAGTTCAGCAGATACGCAGTATTTT.

This rearrangement joins TRBV5-4 to TRBJ1-2, with unresolved D. Between the trimmed V and J ends, which lost 2 bases and 3 bases, there was a span of 8 bases. Germline values: CDR1 SGHNT, CDR2 YYREEE (reference sequence). This CDR3 is built from 13 residues. CDR3 region: CASSFAGDYGYTF. CDR3 coding DNA: TGTGCCAGCAGCTTCGCAGGTGACTATGGCTACACCTTC.

The chain joins TRBV12-5 to TRBJ2-7, with 7 bases aligning to TRBD1. The V gene's germline CDR1 is LGHNT and CDR2 FRNRAP. The CDR3 is 16 amino acids. Trimming took 5 bases from V and 5 from J; bases not matched to a gene: 15. The chain's CDR3 is CASGTRQGGWSDEQYF. The CDR3 DNA reads TGTGCTAGTGGTACCCGACAGGGTGGTTGGAGCGACGAGCAGTACTTC.

This chain connects TRBV7-9 to TRBJ1-3; no firm D call. This CDR3 contains 16 residues. CDR1 is SEHNR and CDR2 is FQNEAQ in the germline V gene (reference sequence). With 2 bases removed from V and 2 bases from J, the gap between germline ends came to 13 bases. The CDR3, as DNA: TGTGCCAGCAGCTTACTAGGAGGTGGGACTGGAAACACCATATATTTT. Its translation is CASSLLGGGTGNTIYF.